What follows describes a single T cell receptor (beta chain). CDR1 is WSHSY, CDR2 SAAADI, per germline. The CDR3 extends over 13 amino acids. The V end was cut by 0 bases, the J end by 9 bases, with 9 bases between. The source of the sample is a study of control samples from healthy donors and cancer patients. The data were produced by immunoSEQ multiplex PCR, yet TCRdb's version contains in-frame clones alone and is incomplete. The top ten hold 15% to 18% of the sample, which has approximately 80,000 clones, roughly 91% seen once. The chain combines TRBV10-2 with TRBJ1-5, with unresolved D. The clonotype was recovered from a man aged 30 to 39 in good health. Sequencing input: blood. CDR3 residues: CASSESTGVPQHF. In DNA, the CDR3 is TGCGCCAGCAGTGAGTCGACCGGGGTGCCCCAGCATTTT.